Below, 12 T cell receptor beta chains from the same sample are listed, as sequenced in a study of monozygotic twins with inflammatory bowel disease. TCRdb re-analyzed the 5' RACE reads; it lists each CDR3 protein once, without DNA. In total, the table holds 330,000 or so distinct CDR3 sequences. The sequenced sample was blood. These receptors were collected from a human donor with ulcerative colitis or Crohn's disease, or a healthy co-twin of an affected twin (not recorded which).

The rearrangement links TRBV28 to TRBJ2-5. The germline V gene has CDR1 MDHEN and CDR2 SYDVKM. The length of the CDR3 is 13 residues. The CDR3 sequence: CASSFQSEETQYF.

This sequence joins TRBV3-1 and TRBJ2-1; lacking DNA, the TRBD2 call made by TCRdb goes unchecked. This CDR3 spans 15 amino acids. The germline V gene has CDR1 LGHDT and CDR2 YNNKEL (reference sequence). CDR3 sequence reads: CASSHKGPSVHEQFF.

The chain recombines TRBV6-6 with TRBJ2-7. CDR3 size: 12 residues. Looked up from germline, CDR1 is MNHNY and CDR2 is SVGAGI (reference sequence). CDR3 loop: CASSSTGSEQYF.

J is TRBJ2-7 and V is TRBV15. Germline CDR1 is LNHNV and CDR2 is YYDKDF (reference sequence). The CDR3 runs 15 residues. The CDR3 loop reads CATSRDMDLAYEQYF.

This sequence joins TRBV30 and TRBJ2-1. The CDR3 has 14 amino acids. Per the germline V gene, CDR1 is GTSNPN and CDR2 is SVGIG (reference sequence). CDR3 residues: CAWTKGSSYNEQFF.

The CDR3: CASSFSWGDRDQETQYF. This rearrangement joins TRBV7-9 to TRBJ2-5; as DNA is missing, the TRBD1 call by TCRdb cannot be tested. This CDR3 region has 17 residues. The germline V gene encodes CDR1 SEHNR and CDR2 FQNEAQ (reference sequence).

This sequence joins TRBV11-2 and TRBJ2-4; with no DNA, the TCRdb D assignment of TRBD2 cannot be verified. CDR1 is SGHAT and CDR2 is FQNNGV in the germline V gene. The CDR3 extends over 15 amino acids. Here the CDR3 reads CASSLDGAFRNIQYF.

The chain recombines TRBV5-6 with TRBJ2-2; TCRdb names TRBD2, which stays unverified in the absence of DNA. Germline V gives CDR1 SGHDT, CDR2 YYEEEE. This CDR3 is built from 14 residues. CDR3 amino acids: CASSLGLATGELFF.

J is TRBJ2-2 and V is TRBV10-1. The CDR3 runs to 11 residues. Germline CDR1 reads WNHNN; CDR2 reads SYGVQD (reference sequence). CDR3: CASGDHGELFF.

The chain employs TRBV12-3 or TRBV12-4 and TRBJ2-5; the D call from TCRdb, TRBD2, cannot be confirmed without DNA. The CDR3 contains 15 residues. The CDR3 protein is CASTLAGGAPVPQYF.

The rearrangement joins TRBV5-1 to TRBJ2-3; TCRdb names TRBD1, which stays unverified in the absence of DNA. Looked up from germline, CDR1 is SGHRS and CDR2 is YFSETQ. This CDR3 contains 15 residues. The CDR3 loop is CASSFISQGWDTQYF.

The CDR3 reads CASSPGPNEKLFF. The chain combines TRBV4-1 with TRBJ1-4. CDR1 is MGHRA and CDR2 is YSYEKL in the germline V gene. CDR3 size: 13 residues.